Shown below are 8 T cell receptor beta chains from a single sample sequenced in a study of spatial heterogeneity in lung cancer (dated by TCRdb to between 2018 and 2020). The library was produced with 5' RACE. The sequencing machine was a NextSeq 500. In TCRdb, the public reads were trimmed at Q25 with fastp and aligned with MiXCR, with productive beta chains retained. Under each unique CDR3 protein, matching rows form one entry showing the most common genes and DNA. In this sample the table shows approximately 25,000 distinct CDR3 sequences, over 3% of which occur a single time. The leading ten clones occupy around 28% of the sample. The sample's time point label, in plain terms: sample taken at primary tumor resection. Material: PBMCs, obtained at surgery. The receptors derive from a female donor with early-stage non-small cell lung cancer.

There are many counts of this clonotype. The genes are TRBV2 and TRBJ2-1; 7 bases agree with TRBD2. J lost 1 base, V lost 6 bases, and 15 bases had no gene match. Germline values: CDR1 SNHLY, CDR2 FYNNEI. This CDR3 is built from 18 residues. DNA for the CDR3: TGTGCCAGCAGCCTCGCGGGTTTAGCGGGCCAATCCTACAATGAGCAGTTCTTC. It is translated as CASSLAGLAGQSYNEQFF.

This clonotype was counted many times. The CDR3 here is CASSFEQIVNQPQHF. CDR3 DNA: TGTGCCAGCAGCTTCGAACAGATAGTTAATCAGCCCCAGCATTTT. The chain uses TRBV5-5 and TRBJ1-5; no definite D call. This CDR3 has 15 amino acids. The V and J ends lost 2 bases and 4 bases respectively, with 13 bases between them. Germline V CDR1 and CDR2: SGHKS, YYEKEE (reference sequence).

Only a few counts were recorded for this clonotype. The J gene is TRBJ1-4, the V gene TRBV13, with D possibly being TRBD1 (5 bases). Trimming cost V 5 bases and J 2 bases, with 12 bases left between them. The CDR3 extends over 15 amino acids. The germline gives CDR1 PRHDT, CDR2 FYEKMQ (reference sequence). For the CDR3, the DNA is TGTGCCAGCAGCACCCCAGGGAAGACTAATGAAAAACTGTTTTTT. Protein product: CASSTPGKTNEKLFF.

This clonotype was counted many times. The chain combines TRBV19 with TRBJ1-2, with TRBD1 as a possible D gene (5 bases). V was pared by 7 bases and J by 8 bases, with 17 bases between. CDR1 and CDR2 from the germline V gene are LNHDA and SQIVND (reference sequence). The CDR3 covers 13 residues. The DNA of the CDR3 is TGTGCCAGTAATGAGGGGATGGACTCCGGCTACACCTTC. Protein sequence: CASNEGMDSGYTF.

This clonotype was seen many times. The rearrangement links TRBV7-6 to TRBJ2-7; D unresolved. Trimming shortened V by 1 base and J by 2 bases, and 12 bases separated the two germline ends. The length of the CDR3 is 15 residues. Per the germline V gene, CDR1 is SGHVS and CDR2 is FNYEAQ. CDR3 sequence: CASSLERQSTYEQYF. The CDR3 nucleotides are TGTGCCAGCAGCTTAGAGAGGCAGTCGACCTACGAGCAGTACTTC.

This clonotype was recorded many times. The V call is TRBV7-2, the J call TRBJ2-2; 13 positions match TRBD2. The CDR3 has 16 residues. Unmatched junction bases numbered 6, after V lost 7 bases and J lost 4 bases. CDR1 is SGHTA, CDR2 FQGNSA, per germline. CDR3 nucleotide sequence: TGTGCCAGCACCCCGACTAGCGGGAGGCCCACCGGGGAGCTGTTTTTT. It translates to CASTPTSGRPTGELFF.

The chain recombines TRBV19 with TRBJ2-7; D is unresolved. V shed 5 bases and J shed 1 base, with 9 bases lying between them. This CDR3 is built from 13 residues. Germline CDR1 and CDR2: LNHDA and SQIVND (reference sequence). The CDR3 DNA is TGTGCCAGTAGTTTGGACGGATCCTACGAGCAGTACTTC. Residues: CASSLDGSYEQYF. Looking up the rest from reference TRBV19 and TRBJ2-7 gives the full variable domain: DGGITQSPKYLFRKEGQNVTLSCEQNLNHDAMYWYRQDPGQGLRLIYYSQIVNDFQKGDIAEGYSVSREKKESFPLTVTSAQKNPTAFYLCASSLDGSYEQYFGPGTRLTVT.

This clonotype was counted ten times or more. The CDR3 reads CATGETVNTGELFF. The CDR3 nucleotides are TGTGCCACCGGAGAGACAGTGAACACCGGGGAGCTGTTTTTT. The chain has TRBV15 and TRBJ2-2, with D perhaps matching TRBD1 (5 bases). Trimming shortened V by 8 bases and J by 1 base, and 11 bases separated the two germline ends. Germline V lookup: CDR1 LNHNV, CDR2 YYDKDF (reference sequence). The CDR3 runs 14 residues.